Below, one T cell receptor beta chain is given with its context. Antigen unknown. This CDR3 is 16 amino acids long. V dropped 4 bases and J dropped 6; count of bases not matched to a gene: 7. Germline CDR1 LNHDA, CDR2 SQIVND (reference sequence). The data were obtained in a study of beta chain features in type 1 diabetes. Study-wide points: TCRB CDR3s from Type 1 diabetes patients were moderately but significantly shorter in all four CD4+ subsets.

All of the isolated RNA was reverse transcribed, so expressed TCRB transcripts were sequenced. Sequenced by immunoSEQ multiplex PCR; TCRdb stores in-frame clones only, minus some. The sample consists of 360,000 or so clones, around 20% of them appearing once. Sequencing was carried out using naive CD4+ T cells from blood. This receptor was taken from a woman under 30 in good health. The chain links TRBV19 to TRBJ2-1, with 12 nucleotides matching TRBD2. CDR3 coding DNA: TGTGCCAGTAGTAGGGCGACTAGCGGGAGCGGCAATGAGCAGTTCTTC. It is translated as CASSRATSGSGNEQFF.